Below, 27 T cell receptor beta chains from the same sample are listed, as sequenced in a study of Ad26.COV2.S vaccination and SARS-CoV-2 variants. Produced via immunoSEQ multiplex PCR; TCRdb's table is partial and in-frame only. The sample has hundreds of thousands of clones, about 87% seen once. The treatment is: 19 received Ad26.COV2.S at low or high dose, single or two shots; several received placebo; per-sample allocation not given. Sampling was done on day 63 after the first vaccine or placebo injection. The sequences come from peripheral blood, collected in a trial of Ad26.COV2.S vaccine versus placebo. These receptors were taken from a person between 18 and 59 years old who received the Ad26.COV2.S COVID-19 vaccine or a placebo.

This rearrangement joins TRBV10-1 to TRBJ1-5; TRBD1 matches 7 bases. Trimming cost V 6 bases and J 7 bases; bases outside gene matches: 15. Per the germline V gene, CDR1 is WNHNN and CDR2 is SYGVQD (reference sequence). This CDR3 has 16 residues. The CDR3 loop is CASSVGTVGMGQPQHF. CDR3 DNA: TGCGCCAGCAGCGTTGGGACAGTGGGAATGGGGCAGCCCCAGCATTTT.

The CDR3 DNA is TGCGCCAGCAGCCGGGTTACCGGGACTTCGAATGAAAAACTGTTTTTT. It yields the protein CASSRVTGTSNEKLFF. V gene TRBV4-3 combines with J gene TRBJ1-4, with a tentative D call TRBD1 (5 bases). The length of the CDR3 is 16 residues. Germline CDR1 and CDR2: LGHNA and YSLEER. The germline V and J ends were trimmed by 4 bases and 5 bases, with 17 bases remaining between them.

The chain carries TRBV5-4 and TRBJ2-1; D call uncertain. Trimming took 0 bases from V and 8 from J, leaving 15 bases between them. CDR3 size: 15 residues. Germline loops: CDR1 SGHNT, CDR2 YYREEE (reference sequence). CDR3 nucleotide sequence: TGTGCCAGCAGCTTGGGTCGGATCAGAAATTATGAGCAGTTCTTC. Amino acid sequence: CASSLGRIRNYEQFF. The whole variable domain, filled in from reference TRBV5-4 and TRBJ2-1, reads ETGVTQSPTHLIKTRGQQVTLRCSSQSGHNTVSWYQQALGQGPQFIFQYYREEENGRGNFPPRFSGLQFPNYSSELNVNALELDDSALYLCASSLGRIRNYEQFFGPGTRLTVL.

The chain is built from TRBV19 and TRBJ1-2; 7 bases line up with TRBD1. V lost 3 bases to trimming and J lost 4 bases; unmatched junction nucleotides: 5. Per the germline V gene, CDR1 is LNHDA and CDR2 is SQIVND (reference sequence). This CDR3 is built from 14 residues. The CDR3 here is CASSILDRPYGYTF. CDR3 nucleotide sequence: TGTGCCAGTAGTATCCTGGACAGGCCCTATGGCTACACCTTC.

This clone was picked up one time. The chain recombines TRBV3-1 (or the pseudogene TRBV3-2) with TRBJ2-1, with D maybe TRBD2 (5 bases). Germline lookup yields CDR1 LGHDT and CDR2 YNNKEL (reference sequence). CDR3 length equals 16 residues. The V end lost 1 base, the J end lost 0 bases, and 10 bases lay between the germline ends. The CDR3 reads CASSQAPGLSYNEQFF. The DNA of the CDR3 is TGTGCCAGCAGCCAAGCCCCCGGACTCTCCTACAATGAGCAGTTCTTC.

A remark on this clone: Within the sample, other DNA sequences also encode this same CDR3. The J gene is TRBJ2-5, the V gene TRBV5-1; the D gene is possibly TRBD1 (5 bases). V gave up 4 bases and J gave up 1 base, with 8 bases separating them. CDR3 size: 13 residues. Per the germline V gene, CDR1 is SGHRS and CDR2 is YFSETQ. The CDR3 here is CASSPGAQETQYF. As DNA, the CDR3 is TGCGCCAGCAGCCCTGGGGCCCAAGAGACCCAGTACTTC.

The CDR3 DNA reads TGCGCCAGCAGCCCACAGGGACAGGTGCCAGACGAGCAGTACTTC. Protein: CASSPQGQVPDEQYF. This chain connects TRBV5-1 to TRBJ2-7; TRBD1 matches at 8 bases. The CDR3 sequence is 15 residues long. V was pared by 4 bases and J by 5 bases, with 11 bases of the junction left unmatched. CDR1 is SGHRS and CDR2 is YFSETQ in the germline V gene.

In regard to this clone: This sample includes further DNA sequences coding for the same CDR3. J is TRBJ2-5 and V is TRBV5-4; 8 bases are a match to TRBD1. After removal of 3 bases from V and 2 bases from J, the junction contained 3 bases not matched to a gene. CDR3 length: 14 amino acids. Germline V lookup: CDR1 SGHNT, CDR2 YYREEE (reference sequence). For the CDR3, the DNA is TGTGCCAGCAGCTCCGGACAGGGACAAGAGACCCAGTACTTC. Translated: CASSSGQGQETQYF.

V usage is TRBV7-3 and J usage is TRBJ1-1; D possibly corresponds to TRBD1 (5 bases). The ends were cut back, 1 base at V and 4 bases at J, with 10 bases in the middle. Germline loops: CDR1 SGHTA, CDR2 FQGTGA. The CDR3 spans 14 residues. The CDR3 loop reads CASSLKAGSTEAFF. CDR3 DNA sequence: TGTGCCAGCAGCTTAAAGGCAGGGAGCACTGAAGCTTTCTTT.

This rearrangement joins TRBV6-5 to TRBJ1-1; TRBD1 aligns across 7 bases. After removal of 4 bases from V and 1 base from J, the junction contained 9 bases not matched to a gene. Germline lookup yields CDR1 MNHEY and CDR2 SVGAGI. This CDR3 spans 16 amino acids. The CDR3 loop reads CASSFYRQGRNTEAFF. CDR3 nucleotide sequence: TGTGCCAGCAGTTTCTATAGACAGGGTCGGAACACTGAAGCTTTCTTT.

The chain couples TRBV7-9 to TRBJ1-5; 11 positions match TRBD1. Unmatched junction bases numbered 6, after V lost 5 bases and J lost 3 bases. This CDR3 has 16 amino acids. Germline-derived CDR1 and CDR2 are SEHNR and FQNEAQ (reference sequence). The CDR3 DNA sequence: TGTGCCAGCAGCGAATGGGACAGGGGGAACAATCAGCCCCAGCATTTT. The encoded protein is CASSEWDRGNNQPQHF.

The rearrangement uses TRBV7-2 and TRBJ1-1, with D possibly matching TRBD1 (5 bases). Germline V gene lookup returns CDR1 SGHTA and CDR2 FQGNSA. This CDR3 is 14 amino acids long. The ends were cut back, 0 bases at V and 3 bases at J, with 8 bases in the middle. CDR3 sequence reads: CASSLALGDTEAFF. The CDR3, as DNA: TGTGCCAGCAGCTTAGCGCTGGGGGACACTGAAGCTTTCTTT.

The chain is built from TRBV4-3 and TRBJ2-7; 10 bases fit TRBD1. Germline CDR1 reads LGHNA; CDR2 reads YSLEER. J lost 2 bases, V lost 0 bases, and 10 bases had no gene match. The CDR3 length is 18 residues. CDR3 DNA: TGCGCCAGCAGCCAAGACGGCAGTAAAGGGACAGGGGCCTACGAGCAGTACTTC. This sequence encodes CASSQDGSKGTGAYEQYF.

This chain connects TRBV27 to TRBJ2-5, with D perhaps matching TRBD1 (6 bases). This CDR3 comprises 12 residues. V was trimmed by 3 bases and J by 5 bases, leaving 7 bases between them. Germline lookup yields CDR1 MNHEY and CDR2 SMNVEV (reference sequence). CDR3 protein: CASSFGGETQYF. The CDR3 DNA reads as TGTGCCAGCAGTTTTGGGGGCGAGACCCAGTACTTC.

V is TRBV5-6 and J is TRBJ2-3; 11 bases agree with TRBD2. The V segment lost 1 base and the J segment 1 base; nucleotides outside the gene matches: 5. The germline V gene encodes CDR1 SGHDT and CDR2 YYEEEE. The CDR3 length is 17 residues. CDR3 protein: CASSLYISGGGTDTQYF. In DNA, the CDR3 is TGTGCCAGCAGCTTGTATATTAGCGGGGGGGGCACAGATACGCAGTATTTT. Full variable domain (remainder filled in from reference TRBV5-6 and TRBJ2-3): DAGVTQSPTHLIKTRGQQVTLRCSPKSGHDTVSWYQQALGQGPQFIFQYYEEEERQRGNFPDRFSGHQFPNYSSELNVNALLLGDSALYLCASSLYISGGGTDTQYFGPGTRLTVL.

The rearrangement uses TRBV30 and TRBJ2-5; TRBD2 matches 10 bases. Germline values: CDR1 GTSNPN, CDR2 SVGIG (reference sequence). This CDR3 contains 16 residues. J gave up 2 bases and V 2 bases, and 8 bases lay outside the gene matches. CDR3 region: CAWSRAGGLGQETQYF. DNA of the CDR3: TGTGCCTGGAGTAGAGCGGGGGGGTTAGGGCAAGAGACCCAGTACTTC.

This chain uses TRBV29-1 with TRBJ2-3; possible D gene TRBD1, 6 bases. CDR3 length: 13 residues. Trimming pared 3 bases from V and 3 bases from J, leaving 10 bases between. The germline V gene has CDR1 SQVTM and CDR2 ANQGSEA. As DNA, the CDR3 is TGCAGCGTTGAGGTACAGGGAACAGATACGCAGTATTTT. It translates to CSVEVQGTDTQYF.

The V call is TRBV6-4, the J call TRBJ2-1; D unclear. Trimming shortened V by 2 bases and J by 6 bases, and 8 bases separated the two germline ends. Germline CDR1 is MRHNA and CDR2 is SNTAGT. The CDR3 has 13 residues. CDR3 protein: CASSDPVGNEQFF. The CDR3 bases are TGTGCCAGCAGTGACCCTGTGGGCAATGAGCAGTTCTTC.

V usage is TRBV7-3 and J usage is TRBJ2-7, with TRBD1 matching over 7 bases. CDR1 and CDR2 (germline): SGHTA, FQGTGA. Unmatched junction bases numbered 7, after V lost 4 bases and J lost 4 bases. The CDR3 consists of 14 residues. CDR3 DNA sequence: TGTGCCAGCAGCTGGAGGACAGGCCCTTACGAGCAGTACTTC. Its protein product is CASSWRTGPYEQYF.

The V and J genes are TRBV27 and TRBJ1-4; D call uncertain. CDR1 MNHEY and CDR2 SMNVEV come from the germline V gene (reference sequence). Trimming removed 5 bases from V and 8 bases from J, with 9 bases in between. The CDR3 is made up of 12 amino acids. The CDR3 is CASSPLREKLFF. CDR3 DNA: TGTGCCAGCAGTCCCTTAAGGGAAAAACTGTTTTTT.

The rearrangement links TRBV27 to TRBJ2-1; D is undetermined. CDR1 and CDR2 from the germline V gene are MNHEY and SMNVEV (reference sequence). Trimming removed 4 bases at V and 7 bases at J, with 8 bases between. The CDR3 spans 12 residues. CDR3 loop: CASSWRANEQFF. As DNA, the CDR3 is TGTGCCAGCAGTTGGCGCGCTAATGAGCAGTTCTTC.

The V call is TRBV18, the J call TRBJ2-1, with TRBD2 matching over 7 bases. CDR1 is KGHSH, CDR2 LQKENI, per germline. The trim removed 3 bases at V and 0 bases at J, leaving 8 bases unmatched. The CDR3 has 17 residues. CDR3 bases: TGTGCCAGCTCACCTTCTCACCGGGACTACTCCTACAATGAGCAGTTCTTC. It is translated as CASSPSHRDYSYNEQFF. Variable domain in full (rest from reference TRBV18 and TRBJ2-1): NAGVMQNPRHLVRRRGQEARLRCSPMKGHSHVYWYRQLPEEGLKFMVYLQKENIIDESGMPKERFSAEFPKEGPSILRIQQVVRGDSAAYFCASSPSHRDYSYNEQFFGPGTRLTVL.

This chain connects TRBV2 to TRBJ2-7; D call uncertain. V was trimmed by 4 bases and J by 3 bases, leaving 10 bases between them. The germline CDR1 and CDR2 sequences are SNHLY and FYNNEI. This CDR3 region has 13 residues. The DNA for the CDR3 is TGTGCCAGCAGTGCAACTCCGGACTACGAGCAGTACTTC. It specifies CASSATPDYEQYF.

Here the CDR3 DNA reads TGTGCCAGTAGTGCGGGCAACCTACCACACACCGGGGAGCTGTTTTTT. Translating it yields CASSAGNLPHTGELFF. The V call is TRBV19, the J call TRBJ2-2, with D maybe TRBD2 (5 bases). The ends were cut back, 5 bases at V and 3 bases at J, with 16 bases in the middle. This CDR3 has 16 amino acids. Germline CDR1 reads LNHDA; CDR2 reads SQIVND (reference sequence).

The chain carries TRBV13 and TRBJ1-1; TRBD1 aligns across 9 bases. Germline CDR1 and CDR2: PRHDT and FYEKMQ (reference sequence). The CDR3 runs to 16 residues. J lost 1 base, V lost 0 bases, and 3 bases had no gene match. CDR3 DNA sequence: TGTGCCAGCAGCTTAGGACAGGGGGCTTGGAACACTGAAGCTTTCTTT. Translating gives CASSLGQGAWNTEAFF.

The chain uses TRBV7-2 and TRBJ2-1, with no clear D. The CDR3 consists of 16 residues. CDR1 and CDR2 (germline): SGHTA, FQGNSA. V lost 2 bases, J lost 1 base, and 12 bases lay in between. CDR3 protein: CASSLPPLVSYNEQFF. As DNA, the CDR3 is TGTGCCAGCAGCTTACCCCCGTTAGTTTCCTACAATGAGCAGTTCTTC. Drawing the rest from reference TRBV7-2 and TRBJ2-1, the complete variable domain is GAGVSQSPSNKVTEKGKDVELRCDPISGHTALYWYRQSLGQGLEFLIYFQGNSAPDKSGLPSDRFSAERTGGSVSTLTIQRTQQEDSAVYLCASSLPPLVSYNEQFFGPGTRLTVL.

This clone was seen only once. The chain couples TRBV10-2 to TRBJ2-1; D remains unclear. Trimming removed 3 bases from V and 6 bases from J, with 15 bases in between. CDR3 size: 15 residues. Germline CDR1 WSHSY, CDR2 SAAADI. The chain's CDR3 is CASSEVQLEPNEQFF. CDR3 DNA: TGCGCCAGCAGTGAAGTTCAGCTGGAGCCCAATGAGCAGTTCTTC.